A single sample gave rise to the 25 T cell receptor beta chains below, sequenced in a study of blood T cell repertoires in COVID-19. Method: immunoSEQ multiplex PCR; TCRdb's copy keeps in-frame clones and lacks some. The sample includes 85,000 to 100,000 clones, roughly 84% seen only once; the top ten take roughly 13%. The specimen sequenced was peripheral blood. These receptors were obtained from a woman aged 60-75 years in a cohort sampled during active or convalescent COVID-19.

V and J are TRBV7-9 and TRBJ1-2; 7 nucleotides agree with TRBD1. Germline values: CDR1 SEHNR, CDR2 FQNEAQ (reference sequence). J lost 2 bases, V lost 4 bases, and 4 bases had no gene match. The CDR3 is made up of 14 amino acids. CDR3 sequence reads: CASSSQQGNYGYTF. The CDR3 DNA reads TGTGCCAGCAGCTCCCAACAGGGGAACTATGGCTACACCTTC. Combining the CDR3 with reference TRBV7-9 and TRBJ1-2 gives the whole variable domain DTGVSQNPRHKITKRGQNVTFRCDPISEHNRLYWYRQTLGQGPEFLTYFQNEAQLEKSRLLSDRFSAERPKGSFSTLEIQRTEQGDSAMYLCASSSQQGNYGYTFGSGTRLTVV.

This clone was seen only a few times. The chain carries TRBV7-3 and TRBJ2-1; TRBD2 agrees at 10 bases. Germline CDR1 reads SGHTA; CDR2 reads FQGTGA. V shed 1 base, J shed 7 bases, and the junction held 7 bases outside the gene matches. This CDR3 region has 16 residues. CDR3 sequence: CASSLRRSSGGNEQFF. In DNA, the CDR3 is TGTGCCAGCAGCTTAAGGCGGTCTAGCGGGGGTAATGAGCAGTTCTTC.

The V call is TRBV27, the J call TRBJ1-5; possibly TRBD1 for D (6 bases). This CDR3 contains 11 residues. Germline-derived CDR1 and CDR2 are MNHEY and SMNVEV (reference sequence). Trimming shortened V by 5 bases and J by 14 bases, and 13 bases separated the two germline ends. CDR3 region: CASSGGGHEHF. As DNA, the CDR3 is TGTGCCAGCAGTGGGGGGGGGCACGAGCATTTT.

V is TRBV7-9 and J is TRBJ1-2; 7 bases map to TRBD1. CDR1 is SEHNR and CDR2 is FQNEAQ in the germline V gene (reference sequence). Trimming cost V 4 bases and J 0 bases; bases outside gene matches: 17. The CDR3 loop spans 19 amino acids. The CDR3 DNA reads as TGTGCCAGCAGCTCTTCAGGGGACAGAAGGGTAGTTACTAACTATGGCTACACCTTC. Amino acid sequence: CASSSSGDRRVVTNYGYTF.

The chain has TRBV28 and TRBJ2-1; 8 bases line up with TRBD2. This CDR3 is 13 amino acids long. J gave up 5 bases and V 6 bases, and 3 bases lay outside the gene matches. The germline CDR1 and CDR2 sequences are MDHEN and SYDVKM. For the CDR3, the DNA is TGTGCCAGCAGGACGACTAGCGACAATGAGCAGTTCTTC. Translating it yields CASRTTSDNEQFF.

The rearrangement joins TRBV14 to TRBJ2-7, with a tentative D call TRBD1 (5 bases). The CDR3 totals 13 residues. The V end lost 4 bases, the J end lost 1 base, and 8 bases lay between the germline ends. From germline, CDR1 is SGHDN and CDR2 FVKESK. CDR3 in DNA: TGTGCCAGCAGCCCCCCAGGGTCCTACGAGCAGTACTTC. This encodes CASSPPGSYEQYF.

The genes are TRBV11-3 and TRBJ2-1, with a tentative D call TRBD1 (5 bases). The V gene's germline CDR1 is SGHNT and CDR2 YENEEA. The V and J ends lost 7 bases and 4 bases respectively, with 17 bases between them. The CDR3 length is 15 residues. CDR3 nucleotide sequence: TGTGCCAGCAAGTCTGGGGCCAAAGAGTACAATGAGCAGTTCTTC. Its protein is CASKSGAKEYNEQFF.

CDR3 DNA sequence: TGTGCCAGCAGCCGAGAGCGGGATTATGGCTACACCTTC. It is translated as CASSRERDYGYTF. V gene TRBV4-2 combines with J gene TRBJ1-2; D not resolved. There are 13 residues in the CDR3. CDR1 LGHNA and CDR2 YNFKEQ come from the germline V gene. V was cut by 4 bases and J by 5 bases, with 11 bases left in between.

V gene TRBV11-3 combines with J gene TRBJ2-2; 7 bases are a match to TRBD1. V lost 5 bases, J lost 3 bases, and 9 bases stayed unmatched. The germline V gene encodes CDR1 SGHNT and CDR2 YENEEA. This CDR3 comprises 16 residues. As DNA, the CDR3 is TGTGCCAGCAGCCCCCCGACAGGGCGACACACCGGGGAGCTGTTTTTT. The encoded protein is CASSPPTGRHTGELFF.

This chain uses TRBV10-3 with TRBJ1-2; 8 nucleotides align to TRBD1. Trimming at V came to 7 bases and at J to 4 bases, leaving 8 bases not matched to a gene. The CDR3 sequence is 14 residues long. Germline loops: CDR1 ENHRY, CDR2 SYGVKD. The CDR3: CAIKSAQGGYGYTF. The CDR3 DNA follows: TGTGCCATCAAATCCGCACAGGGGGGCTATGGCTACACCTTC.

This sequence joins TRBV4-1 and TRBJ2-2, with D tentatively TRBD2 (6 bases). This CDR3 is 14 amino acids long. Trimming stripped 5 bases from V and 5 bases from J, with 12 bases between. Germline V gene lookup returns CDR1 MGHRA and CDR2 YSYEKL. The CDR3 coding sequence is TGCGCCAGCAGCAGGGACTCGAGAACCGGGGAGCTGTTTTTT. Translation gives CASSRDSRTGELFF.

The chain carries TRBV5-1 and TRBJ1-2; unclear D gene. Germline CDR1 SGHRS, CDR2 YFSETQ. CDR3 size: 14 residues. Trimming cost V 0 bases and J 8 bases, with 14 bases left between them. The CDR3 region is CASSLGSVGEGYTF. The DNA of the CDR3 is TGCGCCAGCAGCTTGGGGTCCGTCGGGGAGGGCTACACCTTC.

The chain combines TRBV11-2 with TRBJ2-7; 7 positions match TRBD2. The CDR3 is 14 amino acids. J gave up 2 bases and V 3 bases, and 4 bases lay outside the gene matches. CDR1 is SGHAT, CDR2 FQNNGV, per germline. The CDR3 region has the DNA TGTGCCAGCAGCTTGGAGGGGAGGGCCTACGAGCAGTACTTC. Protein: CASSLEGRAYEQYF.

This clone was counted a single time. This sequence joins TRBV28 and TRBJ1-1; weak D call: TRBD1 (6 bases). This CDR3 has 13 amino acids. Between the trimmed V and J ends, which lost 6 bases and 1 base, there was a span of 9 bases. CDR1 is MDHEN, CDR2 SYDVKM, per germline. The CDR3 region is CASRTGQNTEAFF. DNA for the CDR3: TGTGCCAGCAGAACGGGACAGAACACTGAAGCTTTCTTT.

The chain is built from TRBV12-3 or TRBV12-4 and TRBJ1-5; D is perhaps TRBD1 (5 bases). The V end was cut by 8 bases, the J end by 3 bases, with 11 bases between. This CDR3 region has 13 residues. The DNA of the CDR3 is TGTGCCAGCGGCCTAGGGGACAATCAGCCCCAGCATTTT. Translating gives CASGLGDNQPQHF.

In this sample, this clone turned up once. This chain connects TRBV23-1 to TRBJ2-5; TRBD1 matches at 7 bases. TRBV23-1 is identified as an open reading frame with a role that is uncertain. V lost 2 bases to trimming and J lost 2 bases; unmatched junction nucleotides: 2. The CDR3 covers 14 residues. CDR3 coding DNA: TGCGCCAGCAGTCAAACAGGGGAACAAGAGACCCAGTACTTC. Its protein is CASSQTGEQETQYF.

Only one count was recorded for this clone. The chain combines TRBV6-6 with TRBJ1-5; a possible D gene is TRBD1 (6 bases). The V end was cut by 6 bases, the J end by 5 bases, with 14 bases between. This CDR3 spans 14 amino acids. CDR1 MNHNY and CDR2 SVGAGI come from the germline V gene (reference sequence). CDR3 protein: CASSTGYRYQPQHF. The CDR3 nucleotides are TGTGCCAGCAGCACAGGGTACCGATATCAGCCCCAGCATTTT.

The genes are TRBV30 and TRBJ1-6; 7 nucleotides match TRBD1. Losses at the gene ends were 3 bases for V and 6 bases for J; bases not matched to a gene: 5. Per germline, CDR1 GTSNPN and CDR2 SVGIG (reference sequence). The CDR3 covers 14 residues. The CDR3 coding sequence is TGTGCCTGGAGGTATACAGGGGTTAATTCACCCCTCCACTTT. It encodes CAWRYTGVNSPLHF.

The chain employs TRBV5-8 and TRBJ2-3; a possible D gene is TRBD1 (6 bases). Germline V CDR1 and CDR2: SGHTS, YDEGEE. This CDR3 region has 14 residues. The V end lost 0 bases, the J end lost 3 bases, and 8 bases lay between the germline ends. CDR3 DNA: TGTGCCAGCAGCTTGGGGGGGCAAACAGATACGCAGTATTTT. This encodes CASSLGGQTDTQYF.

This chain uses TRBV3-1 (or the pseudogene TRBV3-2) with TRBJ2-3; D may be TRBD1 (5 bases). The CDR3 is 15 residues long. The germline V and J ends were trimmed by 1 base and 3 bases, with 11 bases remaining between them. Germline lookup yields CDR1 LGHDT and CDR2 YNNKEL (reference sequence). CDR3 DNA: TGTGCCAGCAGCCAAGGGGGCAGGTCGACAGATACGCAGTATTTT. Protein product: CASSQGGRSTDTQYF.

This sequence joins TRBV19 and TRBJ2-2, with a possible D match to TRBD1 (6 bases). This CDR3 region has 16 residues. V was trimmed by 9 bases and J by 5 bases, leaving 22 bases between them. CDR1 and CDR2 from the germline V gene are LNHDA and SQIVND (reference sequence). CDR3 residues: CASQGGQSFSTGELFF. As DNA, the CDR3 is TGTGCCAGCCAAGGGGGACAAAGTTTTTCGACCGGGGAGCTGTTTTTT. The whole variable domain, filled in from reference TRBV19 and TRBJ2-2, reads DGGITQSPKYLFRKEGQNVTLSCEQNLNHDAMYWYRQDPGQGLRLIYYSQIVNDFQKGDIAEGYSVSREKKESFPLTVTSAQKNPTAFYLCASQGGQSFSTGELFFGEGSRLTVL.

The chain is built from TRBV19 and TRBJ2-7, with TRBD2 matching over 16 bases. V was pared by 5 bases and J by 6 bases, with 10 bases of the junction left unmatched. This CDR3 has 17 amino acids. The germline CDR1 and CDR2 sequences are LNHDA and SQIVND (reference sequence). CDR3 residues: CASSQSGTSGGATEQYF. The CDR3 DNA is TGTGCCAGTAGTCAATCCGGGACTAGCGGGGGGGCGACCGAGCAGTACTTC.

V gene TRBV13 combines with J gene TRBJ2-2, with D unresolved. The germline CDR1 and CDR2 sequences are PRHDT and FYEKMQ (reference sequence). V lost 7 bases and J 0 bases, leaving 9 bases between the germline ends. The CDR3 has 14 amino acids. CDR3 bases: TGTGCCAGCACCAGGAACGCGAACACCGGGGAGCTGTTTTTT. As protein: CASTRNANTGELFF.

The chain employs TRBV29-1 and TRBJ1-3; D ambiguous. There are 14 residues in the CDR3. Trimming took 6 bases from V and 0 from J, leaving 12 bases between them. The germline V gene encodes CDR1 SQVTM and CDR2 ANQGSEA. For the CDR3, the DNA is TGCAGCGTAGCCTTTGGTTACTCTGGAAACACCATATATTTT. Protein sequence: CSVAFGYSGNTIYF.

The chain carries TRBV28 and TRBJ1-1, with a weak D call TRBD1 (5 bases). The CDR3 has 16 residues. The germline CDR1 and CDR2 sequences are MDHEN and SYDVKM. Trimming left V 6 bases short and J 0 bases short, with 17 bases between. The CDR3 protein is CASRAAGQPLNTEAFF. The CDR3 nucleotides read TGTGCCAGCAGAGCTGCAGGGCAGCCATTGAACACTGAAGCTTTCTTT.